This T cell receptor (beta chain) originates from a study of brain metastases from non-small cell lung cancer. Overall study results and limits: Expanded T-cell clones appeared in more than 60% of brain metastases over primaries.

Here immunoSEQ multiplex PCR was the method, and the copy in TCRdb shows in-frame clones only, minus some. The sample shows 2,500 to 4,000 clones, 85% to 90% of them seen only once. A word on this clone: Its antigen is unknown.

The CDR3 totals 15 residues. Germline CDR1 SNHLY, CDR2 FYNNEI. With 4 bases clipped from V and 2 bases from J, the junction kept 7 bases outside the gene matches. This TCR was sampled from a donor aged 40 or over with non-small cell lung cancer. The sequencing sample was made of primary lung tumor tissue. This chain links TRBV2 with TRBJ2-7; 8 bases are shared with TRBD1. The CDR3 loop reads CASSVAGQGPYEQYF. The CDR3 coding sequence is TGTGCCAGCAGTGTAGCTGGACAGGGACCCTACGAGCAGTACTTC.